This T cell receptor (beta chain) was profiled in a study of shared T cell receptors in the human thymus listed by TCRdb under 2021. Looking at the study overall: The study examined how self-reactive, shared T-cell receptor alpha chains are generated in the human thymus.

Regarding this clone: It lacks a known antigen. One base away there is no much larger clone; base qualities are not given.

The library was obtained by the immunoSEQ multiplex PCR assay. TCRdb carries this immuneACCESS record with in-frame sequences only. Its versions omit some clonotypes, under half of them owing to an unresolved V gene in the studies checked, with the rest unexplained. Counted in this sample were some 700,000 clones; approximately 85% of them appeared once. Around 0.01% of the sample is in the top ten clones. This same sample was also part of a study on human thymus T cells. As described in the second report: Donors were immunologically healthy infants undergoing open corrective cardiac surgery for congenital heart defects in Finland. Thymus tissue was collected as surgical resects that were removed during corrective cardiac surgery. Biased V and J gene segment usage appeared to be present in both thymic and peripheral blood repertoires. The related research reported highly overlapping thymic TCR repertoires among unrelated individuals. The study used roughly 8 infant thymus samples plus four related peripheral blood samples to characterize TCR alpha and beta repertoires. Donor ages ranged from about 6 to 250 days, and the cohort comprised six male and a couple of female infants. After being mechanically released from the tissue, thymocytes were kept at -70 degrees C in pellets of about 8.5-32 million cells. A QIAsymphony instrument was used to extract genomic DNA from the frozen cell pellets. TCRB and TCRAD loci were amplified from a standardized quantity of quality-controlled genomic DNA using the immunoSEQ multiplex PCR assay. The amplicons covered the V(D)J region and were long enough to include the CDR3 and to identify the V and J genes. Through the commercial immunoSEQ service, the amplicons were sequenced on an Illumina platform. Primer bias and sequencing errors were corrected using previously described methods, and TCRAD and TCRB definitions followed the IMGT database. Repertoires were analysed with immunoSEQ Analyzer 3.0 and VDJTools, covering basic statistics, V/J segment usage, diversity estimates, rarefaction and pairwise overlap. Chao1, ChaoE, Efron-Thisted, Shannon and inverse Simpson indices were used to estimate diversity, which was also estimated on datasets down-sampled to the smallest sample. For repertoire overlap, CDR3 nucleotide sequence, V gene and J gene had to match strictly, and clustering was done by Jaccard-based multidimensional scaling. On average, about 800,000 unique TCRB clonotypes were obtained from thymus samples, compared with about 86,000 from blood samples.

This clonotype was obtained from a girl under three years old with a congenital heart defect. Donor details come from another sample of the same person, matched by shared clones. Input material: thymocytes.

The CDR3 has the sequence CASSLFRQNNSPLHF. The DNA sequence is TGTGCCAGCAGCTTATTCCGTCAGAATAATTCACCCCTCCACTTT. The V gene is TRBV7-2 and the J gene is TRBJ1-6; there is no confident call for the D gene. CDR1 and CDR2, per the germline V gene, are SGHTA and FQGNSA. The V end loses 2 bases and the J end loses 5 bases, and a stretch of 10 bases separates them. Inclusive of the bounding cysteine and phenylalanine, the CDR3 is 15 residues long. CDR3 DNA only is kept here, 45 bases in frame from base 1.